The subject of this entry is one TCR beta chain. The use of a sample-barcoded 5' primer and a J-beta primer mix characterized a second PCR of roughly 7 to 12 cycles. A single record per CDR3 protein comes from TCRdb applying MiXCR to the 5' RACE reads. Of under 2,000,000 distinct CDR3 sequences detected, around 50% appear once; the ten largest clones hold about 2.1%. This record belongs to a study of blood T cells in healthy people across ages. CDR1 and CDR2 from the germline V gene are DFQATT and SNEGSKA (reference sequence). The V end was cut by 1 base, the J end by 8 bases, with 14 bases between. This CDR3 region has 13 residues.

The specimen was blood. The J gene is TRBJ1-2, the V gene TRBV20-1; D unclear. The receptor's source is a woman aged 40 to 50 in good health. The CDR3 sequence: CSARGPAAGGYTF. CDR3 nucleotides: TGCAGTGCTAGAGGACCGGCAGCCGGCGGCTACACCTTC.